Listed here are 14 T cell receptor beta chains from one sample, sequenced in a study of blood T cell repertoires in COVID-19. TCRdb keeps only in-frame clones here, not all; method: immunoSEQ multiplex PCR. The sample has 350,000 to 400,000 clones; nearly 90% are singletons. Sequenced sample: peripheral blood. These receptors were obtained from a man younger than 35 with active or convalescent COVID-19.

The chain uses TRBV7-9 and TRBJ2-1, with a weak D call TRBD2 (6 bases). Germline V CDR1 and CDR2: SEHNR, FQNEAQ (reference sequence). This CDR3 region has 16 residues. Trimming removed 1 base at V and 1 base at J, with 11 bases between. CDR3 region: CASSLVYGGSYNEQFF. In DNA, the CDR3 is TGTGCCAGCAGCTTAGTCTACGGGGGTTCCTACAATGAGCAGTTCTTC.

CDR3 DNA: TGTGCCAGCAGTGAATCCGACAGGGCCTACACCTTC. Protein sequence: CASSESDRAYTF. J is TRBJ1-2 and V is TRBV25-1; 7 nucleotides align to TRBD1. V lost 1 base to trimming and J lost 10 bases; unmatched junction nucleotides: 3. Germline-derived CDR1 and CDR2 are MGHDK and SYGVNS. The CDR3 is made up of 12 amino acids.

V and J are TRBV10-3 and TRBJ2-7; the D gene is possibly TRBD2 (5 bases). Germline V gene data show CDR1 as ENHRY and CDR2 as SYGVKD. V lost 2 bases to trimming and J lost 1 base, with 9 bases between them. This CDR3 is built from 14 residues. CDR3 protein: CAISEGRPSYEQYF. DNA for the CDR3: TGTGCCATCAGTGAGGGGAGACCATCCTACGAGCAGTACTTC.

The chain uses TRBV6-4 and TRBJ1-5; no clear D. V lost 2 bases and J lost 5, with 7 bases in between. Germline V gene data show CDR1 as MRHNA and CDR2 as SNTAGT. CDR3 length: 13 amino acids. The CDR3 sequence is CASSDPRDQPQHF. CDR3 nucleotides: TGTGCCAGCAGTGACCCTAGAGATCAGCCCCAGCATTTT.

Regarding this clone: This sample includes further DNA sequences coding for the same CDR3. The chain is built from TRBV28 and TRBJ2-2; D ambiguous. Germline CDR1 reads MDHEN; CDR2 reads SYDVKM. V was trimmed by 1 base and J by 5 bases, leaving 2 bases between them. The CDR3 has 12 amino acids. CDR3 amino acids: CASSLSTGELFF. The CDR3 DNA reads as TGTGCCAGCAGTTTATCGACCGGGGAGCTGTTTTTT.

This rearrangement joins TRBV7-6 to TRBJ2-7; possibly TRBD1 for D (6 bases). CDR1 is SGHVS and CDR2 is FNYEAQ in the germline V gene. V was cut by 0 bases and J by 4 bases, with 13 bases left in between. The CDR3 loop spans 15 amino acids. This chain's CDR3 is CASSLASTGFYEQYF. For the CDR3, the DNA is TGTGCCAGCAGCTTAGCCTCGACAGGTTTTTACGAGCAGTACTTC.

The V call is TRBV28, the J call TRBJ1-2; 8 positions match TRBD1. J was trimmed by 7 bases and V by 5 bases; bases with no gene match: 6. The CDR3 totals 13 residues. The germline CDR1 and CDR2 sequences are MDHEN and SYDVKM. The CDR3 here is CASSVRGQGGYTF. CDR3 bases: TGTGCCAGCAGTGTCCGCGGACAGGGTGGCTACACCTTC.

This sequence joins TRBV4-1 and TRBJ1-5, with 7 bases aligning to TRBD1. The CDR3 has 15 amino acids. Germline V CDR1 and CDR2: MGHRA, YSYEKL. The V segment lost 0 bases and the J segment 5 bases; nucleotides outside the gene matches: 4. The CDR3 loop reads CASSQDRGGDQPQHF. Here the CDR3 DNA reads TGCGCCAGCAGCCAAGATCGAGGGGGCGATCAGCCCCAGCATTTT.

This clone was observed a single time. The genes are TRBV9 and TRBJ1-2; TRBD1 matches at 8 bases. CDR1 is SGDLS and CDR2 is YYNGEE in the germline V gene. The CDR3 runs 14 residues. V was pared by 3 bases and J by 6 bases, with 7 bases of the junction left unmatched. CDR3 in amino acids: CASSAETGVNGYTF. DNA for the CDR3: TGTGCCAGCAGCGCAGAGACAGGGGTGAATGGCTACACCTTC.

The V gene is TRBV24-1, the J gene TRBJ1-2; 11 bases fit TRBD1. CDR1 and CDR2 (germline): KGHDR, SFDVKD. CDR3 size: 15 residues. The trim removed 5 bases at V and 4 bases at J, leaving 5 bases unmatched. CDR3 protein: CATSATGTGGYGYTF. The CDR3 DNA reads as TGTGCCACCAGTGCCACCGGGACAGGGGGCTATGGCTACACCTTC.

This chain links TRBV4-2 with TRBJ2-2; TRBD2 agrees at 7 bases. V was pared by 0 bases and J by 4 bases, with 8 bases of the junction left unmatched. Germline-derived CDR1 and CDR2 are LGHNA and YNFKEQ. The CDR3 length is 17 residues. This CDR3 is CASSQERLAETTGELFF. CDR3 nucleotides: TGTGCCAGCAGCCAAGAGCGGCTAGCGGAGACCACCGGGGAGCTGTTTTTT.

CDR3 sequence reads: CASSWSGVEDTEAFF. The CDR3 region has the DNA TGTGCCAGCAGTTGGTCGGGGGTGGAAGACACTGAAGCTTTCTTT. The chain couples TRBV27 to TRBJ1-1; possibly TRBD1 for D (5 bases). This CDR3 spans 15 amino acids. Trimming stripped 4 bases from V and 3 bases from J, with 15 bases between. The germline V gene has CDR1 MNHEY and CDR2 SMNVEV (reference sequence).

The J gene is TRBJ1-6, the V gene TRBV18; TRBD1 matches at 9 bases. Looked up from germline, CDR1 is KGHSH and CDR2 is LQKENI. V trimming: 1 base; J trimming: 10 bases; junction bases outside the gene matches: 5. The CDR3 is 15 amino acids. The DNA for the CDR3 is TGTGCCAGCTCACCACGGACAGGGGTTAACTCACCCCTCCACTTT. This translates into CASSPRTGVNSPLHF.

As regards this clone: Relative to the germline gene, one junction end is altered; a read error may explain this. The genes are TRBV6-1 and TRBJ1-5; D might be TRBD1 (6 bases). Germline CDR1 MNHNS, CDR2 SASEGT. The CDR3 covers 16 residues. The CDR3 loop is CASSDRWGLGDQPLLF. The CDR3 nucleotides read TGTGCCAGCAGTGATAGATGGGGGCTAGGGGATCAGCCCCTGCTTTTT.